The rows below give T cell receptor beta chains drawn from one sample of a study of technical replicates of blood from several donors. Clones were sequenced by immunoSEQ multiplex PCR, and TCRdb holds only the in-frame ones, with some missing. Of about 100,000 clones in the sample, approximately 95% were seen once. The specimen sequenced was T cells isolated from PBMCs. The source of these receptors is a human donor in good health. CDR3s include the opening cysteine and the closing phenylalanine or tryptophan. D genes are given only for firm matches. Size is omitted from some rows. Given values are once, few, many or a class for expanded clones.

abundance: -
j_gene: TRBJ2-7
v_gene: TRBV5-5
d_gene: TRBD1
CDR3nt: TGTGCCAGCAGCCCATGGACAGGGGGCTACGAGCAGTACTTC
CDR3aa: CASSPWTGGYEQYF

abundance: -
j_gene: TRBJ2-1
v_gene: TRBV6-1
d_gene: TRBD2
CDR3nt: TGTGCCACAGGACTAGCGGGAACCTACAATGAGCAGTTCTTC
CDR3aa: CATGLAGTYNEQFF

abundance: -
j_gene: TRBJ2-2
v_gene: TRBV29-1
d_gene: -
CDR3nt: TGCAGCGCCGGGTTTGGAACCGGGGAGCTGTTTTTT
CDR3aa: CSAGFGTGELFF

abundance: -
j_gene: TRBJ2-3
v_gene: TRBV10-1
d_gene: TRBD2
CDR3nt: TGCGCCAGCAGTTCGACTAGCGGGAGGCCAGATACGCAGTATTTT
CDR3aa: CASSSTSGRPDTQYF

abundance: once
j_gene: TRBJ1-2
v_gene: TRBV9
d_gene: -
CDR3nt: TGTGCCAGCAGCGTCCTAGACTATGGCTACACCTTC
CDR3aa: CASSVLDYGYTF

abundance: -
j_gene: TRBJ1-2
v_gene: TRBV19
d_gene: -
CDR3nt: TGTGCCAGTAGGGGAGAGAACTATGGCTACACCTTC
CDR3aa: CASRGENYGYTF

abundance: -
j_gene: TRBJ2-7
v_gene: TRBV29-1
d_gene: -
CDR3nt: TGCAGCGTCCAGTCTAGCTTTCCTGCCTTTGAGCAGTACTTC
CDR3aa: CSVQSSFPAFEQYF

abundance: -
j_gene: TRBJ2-1
v_gene: TRBV28
d_gene: TRBD2
CDR3nt: TGTGCCAGCAGGACTAGCGGGAGGGCCAATGAGCAGTTCTTC
CDR3aa: CASRTSGRANEQFF

abundance: -
j_gene: TRBJ2-7
v_gene: TRBV30
d_gene: -
CDR3nt: TGTGCCTGGACCCTGACAGGTTATGCTGACGAGCAGTACTTC
CDR3aa: CAWTLTGYADEQYF

abundance: -
j_gene: TRBJ1-1
v_gene: TRBV10-2
d_gene: -
CDR3nt: TGCGCCAGCTTGTCGGGTACTGAAGCTTTCTTT
CDR3aa: CASLSGTEAFF

abundance: -
j_gene: TRBJ2-1
v_gene: TRBV7-9
d_gene: TRBD2
CDR3nt: TGTGCCAGCAGCTCCTACGGGACTAGCGGGTCTTACTCCTACAATGAGCAGTTCTTC
CDR3aa: CASSSYGTSGSYSYNEQFF

abundance: -
j_gene: TRBJ2-1
v_gene: TRBV30
d_gene: -
CDR3nt: TGTGCCTGGAGTGATGGGCCATACAATGAGCAGTTCTTC
CDR3aa: CAWSDGPYNEQFF

abundance: once
j_gene: TRBJ1-3
v_gene: TRBV2
d_gene: TRBD1
CDR3nt: TGTGCCAGCATTACGACAGGGGAATTTGGAAACACCATATATTTT
CDR3aa: CASITTGEFGNTIYF

abundance: -
j_gene: TRBJ1-4
v_gene: TRBV19
d_gene: -
CDR3nt: TGTGCCAGTAGTATAGGGACATGGGCTGAAAAACTGTTTTTT
CDR3aa: CASSIGTWAEKLFF

abundance: -
j_gene: TRBJ2-3
v_gene: TRBV7-2
d_gene: TRBD2
CDR3nt: TGTGCCAGCCTGATGGGGGGGGTCGGAGATACGCAGTATTTT
CDR3aa: CASLMGGVGDTQYF

abundance: -
j_gene: TRBJ2-7
v_gene: TRBV30
d_gene: -
CDR3nt: TGTGCCTGGATATCGACGGAGGGGTACGAGCAGTACTTC
CDR3aa: CAWISTEGYEQYF

abundance: -
j_gene: TRBJ2-1
v_gene: TRBV21-1
d_gene: -
CDR3nt: TGTGCCAGCAGCACAGGGGGTTTCGGGAACAATGAGCAGTTCTTC
CDR3aa: CASSTGGFGNNEQFF

abundance: -
j_gene: TRBJ2-7
v_gene: TRBV7-8
d_gene: TRBD2
CDR3nt: TGTGCCAGCAGCTTAACTACCGGGACTAGCGGGAGCGAGCAGTACTTC
CDR3aa: CASSLTTGTSGSEQYF

abundance: -
j_gene: TRBJ2-1
v_gene: TRBV20-1
d_gene: -
CDR3nt: TGCAGTGGGAGCTCCTACAATGAGCAGTTCTTC
CDR3aa: CSGSSYNEQFF

abundance: -
j_gene: TRBJ1-5
v_gene: TRBV9
d_gene: -
CDR3nt: TGTGCCAGCAGCGAGTTTGACAGCCCGAATCAGCCCCAGCATTTT
CDR3aa: CASSEFDSPNQPQHF

abundance: -
j_gene: TRBJ2-1
v_gene: TRBV6-1
d_gene: -
CDR3nt: TGTGCCAGTCGATCGACATTTTACTCCTACAATGAGCAGTTCTTC
CDR3aa: CASRSTFYSYNEQFF

abundance: once
j_gene: TRBJ2-1
v_gene: TRBV18
d_gene: TRBD2
CDR3nt: TGTGCCAGCTCACCTAGGACTAGCCCTTTCTATGGGAATGAGCAGTTCTTC
CDR3aa: CASSPRTSPFYGNEQFF

abundance: few
j_gene: TRBJ1-2
v_gene: TRBV6-5
d_gene: -
CDR3nt: TGTGCCAGCAGTTATACCGCCAGGGATGGCTACACCTTC
CDR3aa: CASSYTARDGYTF

abundance: -
j_gene: TRBJ2-2
v_gene: TRBV9
d_gene: TRBD1
CDR3nt: TGTGCCAGCAGCGTGACAGGGACCGGGGAGCTGTTTTTT
CDR3aa: CASSVTGTGELFF

abundance: -
j_gene: TRBJ1-3
v_gene: TRBV4-3
d_gene: -
CDR3nt: TGCGCCAGCAGCCAAGATGGGCCCAGCTCTGGAAACACCATATATTTT
CDR3aa: CASSQDGPSSGNTIYF

abundance: -
j_gene: TRBJ2-7
v_gene: TRBV4-2
d_gene: -
CDR3nt: TGTGCCAGCAGCCAAGATCCAGCGGACTACCCGACCCTCGAGCAGTACTTC
CDR3aa: CASSQDPADYPTLEQYF

abundance: -
j_gene: TRBJ1-2
v_gene: TRBV10-3
d_gene: TRBD1
CDR3nt: TGTGCCATCGGACAGGGGTATGGCTACACCTTC
CDR3aa: CAIGQGYGYTF

abundance: -
j_gene: TRBJ2-5
v_gene: TRBV6-5
d_gene: -
CDR3nt: TGTGCCAGCAGTTACCAAAACCGGGGGTACCAAGAGACCCAGTACTTC
CDR3aa: CASSYQNRGYQETQYF

abundance: -
j_gene: TRBJ2-7
v_gene: TRBV6-5
d_gene: TRBD1
CDR3nt: TGTGCCAGCAGTTACTGGGGGACAGGCAACTCCTACGAGCAGTACTTC
CDR3aa: CASSYWGTGNSYEQYF

abundance: -
j_gene: TRBJ2-5
v_gene: TRBV9
d_gene: TRBD2
CDR3nt: TGTGCCAGCAGCGTAGCGGGGCTAGCGGGAGGGCCAGAGACCCAGTACTTC
CDR3aa: CASSVAGLAGGPETQYF

abundance: -
j_gene: TRBJ2-7
v_gene: TRBV5-3
d_gene: -
CDR3nt: TGTGCCAGAAGCTTTTGTGTTTGTAATCGGAGGGGGCTTGGGTACGAGCAGTACTTC
CDR3aa: CARSFCVCNRRGLGYEQYF

abundance: -
j_gene: TRBJ2-2
v_gene: TRBV29-1
d_gene: TRBD2
CDR3nt: TGCAGCGCTCCCTCTAGCGGGAACACCGGGGAGCTGTTTTTT
CDR3aa: CSAPSSGNTGELFF

abundance: -
j_gene: TRBJ2-3
v_gene: TRBV6-1
d_gene: -
CDR3nt: TGTGCCAGCAGTGACTCAGGGGATACGCAGTATTTT
CDR3aa: CASSDSGDTQYF

abundance: -
j_gene: TRBJ1-5
v_gene: TRBV6-1
d_gene: -
CDR3nt: TGTGCCAGCAGTGAAAGTCGACAGCGCAATCAGCCCCAGCATTTT
CDR3aa: CASSESRQRNQPQHF

abundance: -
j_gene: TRBJ2-7
v_gene: TRBV5-4
d_gene: -
CDR3nt: TGTGCCAGCAGCTTGGCAGCTAGCCCCTCCTACGAGCAGTACTTC
CDR3aa: CASSLAASPSYEQYF

abundance: -
j_gene: TRBJ1-4
v_gene: TRBV19
d_gene: -
CDR3nt: TGTGCCAGTAGACAGACTAATGAAAAACTGTTTTTT
CDR3aa: CASRQTNEKLFF

abundance: -
j_gene: TRBJ2-7
v_gene: TRBV5-4
d_gene: TRBD1
CDR3nt: TGTGCCAGCAGCCCATTATCTGGACAGGGGAGCGAGCAGTACTTC
CDR3aa: CASSPLSGQGSEQYF

abundance: -
j_gene: TRBJ2-4
v_gene: TRBV6-1
d_gene: TRBD2
CDR3nt: TGTGCCAGCAGTGCCGGGGGGGAAAACATTCAGTACTTC
CDR3aa: CASSAGGENIQYF

abundance: -
j_gene: TRBJ2-5
v_gene: TRBV6-5
d_gene: -
CDR3nt: TGTGCCAGCAGCTCTACTAGCACCAGTAAAGAGACCCAGTACTTC
CDR3aa: CASSSTSTSKETQYF

abundance: -
j_gene: TRBJ2-7
v_gene: TRBV9
d_gene: TRBD1
CDR3nt: TGTGCCAGCAGCTCTGGGACAGGGGGGTCCTACGAGCAGTACTTC
CDR3aa: CASSSGTGGSYEQYF

abundance: -
j_gene: TRBJ1-2
v_gene: TRBV19
d_gene: TRBD1
CDR3nt: TGTGCCAGTACTCTACAGGGGCTACGCTTCTATGGCTACACCTTC
CDR3aa: CASTLQGLRFYGYTF

abundance: -
j_gene: TRBJ1-1
v_gene: TRBV7-8
d_gene: -
CDR3nt: TGTGCCAGCAGCTTAGCGGAGAAGTTCCAAGCTTTCTTT
CDR3aa: CASSLAEKFQAFF

abundance: -
j_gene: TRBJ2-2
v_gene: TRBV28
d_gene: TRBD2
CDR3nt: TGTGCCAGCAGAAGCGGGGGTCACGGGGAGCTGTTTTTT
CDR3aa: CASRSGGHGELFF

abundance: -
j_gene: TRBJ2-7
v_gene: TRBV5-1
d_gene: -
CDR3nt: TGCGCCAGCAGTACCTACGAGCAGTACTTC
CDR3aa: CASSTYEQYF

abundance: -
j_gene: TRBJ1-5
v_gene: TRBV5-6
d_gene: -
CDR3nt: TGTGCCAGCAGCTTAGGTCGGGGGTACAATCAGCCCCAGCATTTT
CDR3aa: CASSLGRGYNQPQHF

abundance: -
j_gene: TRBJ2-3
v_gene: TRBV7-3
d_gene: -
CDR3nt: TGTGCCAGCAGCCAGTCATGGGCTGTGAGCACAGATACGCAGTATTTT
CDR3aa: CASSQSWAVSTDTQYF

abundance: -
j_gene: TRBJ2-3
v_gene: TRBV7-9
d_gene: -
CDR3nt: TGTGCCAGCAGTACTAAGGGGGGGTGGACAGATACGCAGTATTTT
CDR3aa: CASSTKGGWTDTQYF

abundance: -
j_gene: TRBJ2-1
v_gene: TRBV27
d_gene: TRBD1
CDR3nt: TGTGCCAGCAGAGGACAGGGACAGGGGGGAAACAATGAGCAGTTCTTC
CDR3aa: CASRGQGQGGNNEQFF

abundance: once
j_gene: TRBJ2-2
v_gene: TRBV30
d_gene: TRBD1
CDR3nt: TGTGCCTGGAGTGTAATTTTCCAGGGGGAAACGGGGGAGCTGTTTTTT
CDR3aa: CAWSVIFQGETGELFF